The text below deals with one T cell receptor beta chain. This entry belongs to a study of T cell responses to AZD1222 COVID-19 vaccine. In the study overall: Analysis merged second doses at about 4 or about 12 weeks.

The data were produced by immunoSEQ multiplex PCR, yet TCRdb's version contains in-frame clones alone and is incomplete. The repertoire consists of 100,000 or so clones, with roughly 91% occurring once and the leading ten covering 16%. V lost 6 bases, J lost 0 bases, and 5 bases stayed unmatched. Germline CDR1 SGHVS, CDR2 FNYEAQ. There are 17 residues in the CDR3. This specimen was peripheral blood, taken on day 0 of AZD1222 vaccination. The receptor was derived from an adult in good health. This sequence joins TRBV7-6 and TRBJ2-4, with TRBD2 matching 13 bases. The DNA for the CDR3 is TGTGCCAGCAGTAAGGGACTAGCGGGATTAGCCAAAAACATTCAGTACTTC. Residues: CASSKGLAGLAKNIQYF.